These 7 T cell receptor beta chains were all obtained from the same sample, sequenced in a study of Ad26.COV2.S vaccination and SARS-CoV-2 variants. Treatment: 19 received Ad26.COV2.S at low or high dose, single or two shots; 5 received placebo; per-sample allocation not given. Day 63 after the first injection of vaccine or placebo was the sampling time. Produced via immunoSEQ multiplex PCR; TCRdb's table is partial and in-frame only. The repertoire holds 290,000 or so clones, with around 87% as singletons. This specimen was peripheral blood, taken in a trial of Ad26.COV2.S vaccine versus placebo. The receptors derive from a person aged 18 to 59 who received the Ad26.COV2.S COVID-19 vaccine or a placebo.

The chain has TRBV7-2 and TRBJ2-6, with D perhaps matching TRBD2 (6 bases). This CDR3 has 11 residues. Germline-derived CDR1 and CDR2 are SGHTA and FQGNSA. Deletions cut 0 bases from V and 15 bases from J, with 6 bases between. The CDR3 coding sequence is TGTGCCAGCAGCTTAGCGCGGGACCTGACTTTC. Translation: CASSLARDLTF.

The CDR3 coding sequence is TGTGCCAGCAGCTTATGGGCTCGACGGGGGCGCGACTATGGCTACACCTTC. Translation gives CASSLWARRGRDYGYTF. The chain employs TRBV7-8 and TRBJ1-2, with D maybe TRBD1 (6 bases). CDR1 SGHVS and CDR2 FQNEAQ come from the germline V gene. V was trimmed by 2 bases and J by 3 bases, leaving 19 bases between them. This CDR3 is 17 amino acids long.

This chain uses TRBV7-2 with TRBJ1-2, with a possible D match to TRBD1 (5 bases). The CDR3 extends over 14 amino acids. Trimming took off 8 bases at V and 5 bases at J, with 18 bases between the two ends. Germline-derived CDR1 and CDR2 are SGHTA and FQGNSA. The CDR3 reads CASSQSRDGYGYTF. The DNA of the CDR3 is TGTGCCAGCTCTCAAAGCCGGGACGGGTATGGCTACACCTTC.

On this clone itself: The identical CDR3 is also encoded by other nucleotide sequences in the sample. The rearrangement uses TRBV7-2 and TRBJ2-2; TRBD2 matches at 7 bases. This CDR3 is built from 15 residues. Germline V lookup: CDR1 SGHTA, CDR2 FQGNSA. V was pared by 3 bases and J by 5 bases, with 6 bases of the junction left unmatched. The CDR3 spells CASSFRLAGTGELFF. The CDR3, as DNA: TGTGCCAGCAGCTTTCGACTAGCCGGGACCGGGGAGCTGTTTTTT.

Only one count was recorded for this clone. V gene TRBV7-2 combines with J gene TRBJ2-5, with 11 positions matching TRBD2. Germline values: CDR1 SGHTA, CDR2 FQGNSA. The CDR3 extends over 15 amino acids. The V segment lost 5 bases and the J segment 2 bases; nucleotides outside the gene matches: 4. CDR3 DNA sequence: TGTGCCAGCAGCCTGACTAGCGGGGCTCAAGAGACCCAGTACTTC. Translated: CASSLTSGAQETQYF.

This chain connects TRBV4-3 to TRBJ2-1; possible D gene TRBD2, 7 bases. The V end lost 0 bases, the J end lost 6 bases, and 18 bases lay between the germline ends. CDR3 length: 17 amino acids. Germline V lookup: CDR1 LGHNA, CDR2 YSLEER. The CDR3 loop reads CASSQDLVAGAFNEQFF. The CDR3, as DNA: TGCGCCAGCAGCCAAGATCTTGTGGCGGGGGCCTTCAATGAGCAGTTCTTC.

The rearrangement uses TRBV2 and TRBJ2-7, with unresolved D. The ends were cut back, 9 bases at V and 2 bases at J, with 11 bases in the middle. CDR3 length: 12 amino acids. Germline values: CDR1 SNHLY, CDR2 FYNNEI. This CDR3 reads CASRPDTYEQYF. CDR3 DNA: TGTGCCAGTAGACCCGACACCTACGAGCAGTACTTC.